Sequencing of this T cell receptor beta chain was carried out in a study of CD8+ T cells in alopecia areata. Study-wide points: In patients, TCRs were shared less clearly than in mice, and HLA may possibly be involved.

The authors extracted RNA and reverse transcribed it into cDNA as the sequencing template. Using immunoSEQ multiplex PCR, the repertoire was profiled, and TCRdb retains in-frame clones only, with some absent. The sample lists about 98,000 clones; less than 50% were seen once. Concerning this clone itself: Its specificity is unknown.

Trimming shortened V by 1 base and J by 4 bases, and 14 bases separated the two germline ends. Germline values: CDR1 MGHRA, CDR2 YSYEKL. The CDR3 totals 16 residues. The rearrangement joins TRBV4-1 to TRBJ1-5; the D is unclear. This receptor was identified in a human donor with alopecia areata. The sequencing input was CD4+ T cells sorted from blood. The chain's CDR3 is CASSQGVGVSNQPQHF. Here the CDR3 DNA reads TGCGCCAGCAGCCAAGGAGTCGGGGTGTCAAATCAGCCCCAGCATTTT.